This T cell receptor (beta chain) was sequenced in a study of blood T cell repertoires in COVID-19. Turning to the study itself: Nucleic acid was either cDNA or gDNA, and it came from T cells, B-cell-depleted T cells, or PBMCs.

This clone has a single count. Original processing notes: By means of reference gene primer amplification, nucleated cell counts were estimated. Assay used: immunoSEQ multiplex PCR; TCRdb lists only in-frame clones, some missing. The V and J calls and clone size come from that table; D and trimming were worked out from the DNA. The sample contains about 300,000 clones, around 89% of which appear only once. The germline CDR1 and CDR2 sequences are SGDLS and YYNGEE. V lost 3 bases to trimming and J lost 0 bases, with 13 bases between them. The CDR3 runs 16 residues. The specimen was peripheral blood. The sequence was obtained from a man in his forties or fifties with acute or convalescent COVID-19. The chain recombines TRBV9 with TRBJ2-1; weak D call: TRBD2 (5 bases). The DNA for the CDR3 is TGTGCCAGCAGCGCCTGGACGGGAAGCTCCTACAATGAGCAGTTCTTC. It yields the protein CASSAWTGSSYNEQFF.